A single sample is the source of the 22 T cell receptor beta chains below, sequenced in a study of T-cell memory formation after mild COVID-19. TCRdb re-called the 5' RACE reads with MiXCR, one entry per CDR3 protein. There are around 300,000 distinct CDR3 sequences in the sample; around 15% occur only once, and about a fifth lies in the top ten. Input material: PBMCs or a T cell subset sorted from them (not recorded which). The receptors derive from a man between 18 and 35 years old who had mild COVID-19 (a few samples of this study predate the infection). Cell type and time point are not known.

This clonotype was found a few times. This chain links TRBV24-1 with TRBJ2-5; TRBD2 agrees at 9 bases. V lost 5 bases, J lost 1 base, and 7 bases stayed unmatched. The CDR3 runs to 16 residues. From germline, CDR1 is KGHDR and CDR2 SFDVKD. This CDR3 is CATSGYPSGVQETQYF. The CDR3 DNA reads TGTGCCACCAGTGGTTACCCTAGCGGGGTCCAAGAGACCCAGTACTTC.

J is TRBJ1-2 and V is TRBV7-9, with unresolved D. The CDR3 length is 10 residues. The V end was cut by 8 bases, the J end by 3 bases, with 4 bases between. Germline V gene lookup returns CDR1 SEHNR and CDR2 FQNEAQ (reference sequence). CDR3 residues: CASWDYGYTF. Written as DNA, the CDR3 is TGTGCCAGCTGGGACTATGGCTACACCTTC.

The sample holds a few counts of this clonotype. The chain is built from TRBV18 and TRBJ2-1, with 8 bases lining up with TRBD2. J lost 1 base, V lost 3 bases, and 8 bases had no gene match. This CDR3 contains 17 residues. In germline, CDR1 is KGHSH, CDR2 LQKENI. The chain's CDR3 is CASSPALAGPSYNEQFF. CDR3 bases: TGTGCCAGCTCACCGGCTTTAGCGGGGCCTTCCTACAATGAGCAGTTCTTC.

This clonotype was counted a few times. This chain uses TRBV6-2 or TRBV6-3 with TRBJ2-1; 8 bases map to TRBD1. CDR1 is MNHEY and CDR2 is SVGEGT in the germline V gene. CDR3 size: 16 residues. Trimming at V came to 7 bases and at J to 7 bases, leaving 15 bases not matched to a gene. CDR3 sequence: CASTFSRQGMANEQFF. The CDR3, as DNA: TGTGCCAGCACTTTCTCTCGACAGGGGATGGCTAATGAGCAGTTCTTC.

The rearrangement uses TRBV5-4 and TRBJ2-1; TRBD2 agrees at 8 bases. The CDR3 contains 15 residues. The V and J ends lost 2 bases and 10 bases, in that order; junction bases with no gene match: 11. The germline gives CDR1 SGHNT, CDR2 YYREEE (reference sequence). The CDR3, as DNA: TGTGCCAGCAGCTTTCCGCGCACTTTAGCGGGAGAGCAGTTCTTC. Encoded protein: CASSFPRTLAGEQFF.

This clonotype turned up a few times. The gene calls are TRBV12-5 and TRBJ2-7; 10 bases are a match to TRBD1. Germline V lookup: CDR1 LGHNT, CDR2 FRNRAP. CDR3 length: 14 residues. Trimming cost V 6 bases and J 7 bases; bases outside gene matches: 9. The CDR3 region has the DNA TGTGCTAGTGGCCCCGGGACAGGGGTAGAGGAGCAGTACTTC. Translated: CASGPGTGVEEQYF.

This rearrangement joins TRBV7-8 to TRBJ2-7; TRBD1 agrees at 8 bases. The germline gives CDR1 SGHVS, CDR2 FQNEAQ. Unmatched junction bases numbered 9, after V lost 5 bases and J lost 3 bases. The CDR3 runs to 15 residues. The CDR3 sequence: CASSNLAGQVYEQYF. CDR3 sequence (DNA): TGTGCCAGCAGCAACCTGGCGGGACAGGTCTACGAGCAGTACTTC.

This clonotype came up many times. J is TRBJ2-1 and V is TRBV6-1; no clear D gene. Between the trimmed V and J ends, which lost 8 bases and 3 bases, there was a span of 17 bases. This CDR3 comprises 15 residues. Germline CDR1 MNHNS, CDR2 SASEGT. In DNA form, the CDR3 reads TGTGCCAGCGATTCGAACCTTCGGCTCTACAATGAGCAGTTCTTC. Protein sequence: CASDSNLRLYNEQFF.

The chain links TRBV6-5 to TRBJ1-2; no clear D gene. Trimming shortened V by 0 bases and J by 5 bases, and 13 bases separated the two germline ends. CDR1 is MNHEY, CDR2 SVGAGI, per germline. The CDR3 length is 15 residues. The CDR3 region has the DNA TGTGCCAGCAGTTACTCGATTAATGGCCGGTATGGCTACACCTTC. Protein: CASSYSINGRYGYTF.

The chain carries TRBV7-2 and TRBJ2-5, with D perhaps matching TRBD1 (5 bases). The V gene lost 1 base and the J gene lost 5 bases, with 11 bases spanning the gap. Germline loops: CDR1 SGHTA, CDR2 FQGNSA. The CDR3 runs to 14 residues. The CDR3 bases are TGTGCCAGCAGCTTAGACAGGACCCTGGAGACCCAGTACTTC. This translates into CASSLDRTLETQYF.

This clonotype was detected a few times. The rearrangement joins TRBV5-1 to TRBJ2-5; the D call may be TRBD1 or TRBD2 (5 bases each). Germline CDR1 is SGHRS and CDR2 is YFSETQ. V was shortened by 4 bases and J by 5 bases, with 21 bases between the two germline ends. The CDR3 runs 16 residues. The CDR3 DNA reads as TGCGCCAGCAGCGACTCCGGGACGAAAACTCGGGAGACCCAGTACTTC. Protein sequence: CASSDSGTKTRETQYF.

The rearrangement joins TRBV20-1 to TRBJ2-7; D possibly uses TRBD1 or TRBD2 (5 bases each). Germline assignment: CDR1 DFQATT and CDR2 SNEGSKA (reference sequence). V gave up 1 base and J gave up 0 bases, with 13 bases separating them. There are 15 residues in the CDR3. CDR3 amino acids: CSARVGRGDSYEQYF. The DNA for the CDR3 is TGCAGTGCTAGAGTCGGAAGAGGGGACTCCTACGAGCAGTACTTC.

This chain links TRBV6-6 with TRBJ2-7; 15 nucleotides agree with TRBD2. Unmatched junction bases numbered 5, after V lost 2 bases and J lost 3 bases. CDR3 size: 17 residues. The germline V gene encodes CDR1 MNHNY and CDR2 SVGAGI (reference sequence). The CDR3: CASSYAGLAGGLYEQYV. Written as DNA, the CDR3 is TGTGCCAGCAGTTACGCCGGACTAGCGGGGGGGCTCTACGAGCAGTACGTC.

This clonotype was counted a few times. The rearrangement joins TRBV24-1 to TRBJ2-3; 7 positions agree with TRBD1. Trimming took 7 bases from V and 4 from J; bases not matched to a gene: 10. CDR3 size: 15 residues. Germline CDR1 reads KGHDR; CDR2 reads SFDVKD. The CDR3 DNA follows: TGTGCCACCAGCGCAAACAGGGGCGGGCCAGATACGCAGTATTTT. Its protein is CATSANRGGPDTQYF.

This clonotype was found many times. V gene TRBV5-1 combines with J gene TRBJ2-1, with 7 bases aligning to TRBD1. The trim removed 6 bases at V and 9 bases at J, leaving 12 bases unmatched. There are 14 residues in the CDR3. Per the germline V gene, CDR1 is SGHRS and CDR2 is YFSETQ. The CDR3 DNA reads as TGCGCCAGCATCCAGGGGGTTCAAGGGGGTGAGCAGTTCTTC. Protein: CASIQGVQGGEQFF. Together with reference TRBV5-1 and TRBJ2-1, the CDR3 gives the full variable domain: KAGVTQTPRYLIKTRGQQVTLSCSPISGHRSVSWYQQTPGQGLQFLFEYFSETQRNKGNFPGRFSGRQFSNSRSEMNVSTLELGDSALYLCASIQGVQGGEQFFGPGTRLTVL.

This clonotype was counted between two and nine times. This chain connects TRBV11-2 to TRBJ2-5, with D uncertain. CDR1 and CDR2 (germline): SGHAT, FQNNGV. Trimming removed 5 bases at V and 5 bases at J, with 18 bases between. This CDR3 has 15 amino acids. In DNA, the CDR3 is TGTGCCAGCAGCGACGTGCAGGATCTAGGGGAGACCCAGTACTTC. Protein sequence: CASSDVQDLGETQYF.

This clonotype was observed a few times. This chain's CDR3 is CASSVLPGAVRDTEAFF. The DNA for the CDR3 is TGTGCCAGCAGCGTCCTCCCAGGGGCCGTGAGGGACACTGAAGCTTTCTTT. The V and J genes are TRBV7-6 and TRBJ1-1; D perhaps matches TRBD1 (6 bases). CDR1 SGHVS and CDR2 FNYEAQ come from the germline V gene. This CDR3 has 17 amino acids. V was cut by 5 bases and J by 3 bases, with 22 bases left in between.

This sequence joins TRBV20-1 and TRBJ2-3; D is ambiguous. The CDR3 is 12 residues long. Per germline, CDR1 DFQATT and CDR2 SNEGSKA (reference sequence). The V and J ends lost 6 bases and 1 base respectively, with 8 bases between them. The CDR3 sequence is CSAPERTDTQYF. DNA for the CDR3: TGCAGTGCACCTGAACGCACAGATACGCAGTATTTT.

The chain carries TRBV14 and TRBJ1-4, with D unresolved. Germline V gene lookup returns CDR1 SGHDN and CDR2 FVKESK. CDR3 length: 11 amino acids. V was cut by 2 bases and J by 12 bases, with 7 bases left in between. The CDR3 DNA sequence: TGTGCCAGCAGCCAATTTTCAGAACTGTTTTTT. Translation: CASSQFSELFF. Combining the CDR3 with reference TRBV14 and TRBJ1-4 gives the whole variable domain EAGVTQFPSHSVIEKGQTVTLRCDPISGHDNLYWYRRVMGKEIKFLLHFVKESKQDESGMPNNRFLAERTGGTYSTLKVQPAELEDSGVYFCASSQFSELFFGSGTQLSVL.

This clonotype was picked up a small number of times. This chain connects TRBV20-1 to TRBJ1-5, with D unclear. The CDR3 loop spans 13 amino acids. CDR1 is DFQATT and CDR2 is SNEGSKA in the germline V gene (reference sequence). V lost 1 base and J lost 9, with 13 bases in between. As DNA, the CDR3 is TGCAGTGCTAGAGTCTCCGGTCCGAGGCCCCAGCATTTT. Translating it yields CSARVSGPRPQHF.

This clonotype was observed at least ten times. The chain links TRBV11-2 to TRBJ2-3, with D tentatively TRBD1 (5 bases). The germline gives CDR1 SGHAT, CDR2 FQNNGV. Trimming cost V 5 bases and J 6 bases, with 12 bases left between them. The CDR3 covers 13 residues. CDR3: CASSPGISDTQYF. DNA of the CDR3: TGTGCCAGCAGCCCAGGGATTTCGGATACGCAGTATTTT. Full variable domain (missing parts from reference TRBV11-2 and TRBJ2-3): EAGVAQSPRYKIIEKRQSVAFWCNPISGHATLYWYQQILGQGPKLLIQFQNNGVVDDSQLPKDRFSAERLKGVDSTLKIQPAKLEDSAVYLCASSPGISDTQYFGPGTRLTVL.

This clonotype has at least ten counts. This rearrangement joins TRBV4-3 to TRBJ1-1; 9 nucleotides match TRBD1. The V segment lost 1 base and the J segment 1 base; nucleotides outside the gene matches: 7. This CDR3 is built from 17 residues. CDR1 LGHNA and CDR2 YSLEER come from the germline V gene. Here the CDR3 reads CASSQVGTGRRNTEAFF. The DNA for the CDR3 is TGCGCCAGCAGCCAAGTGGGGACAGGGCGGAGGAACACTGAAGCTTTCTTT.